These 2 T cell receptor beta chains were sequenced from one sample in a study of radiotherapy plus CTLA-4 blockade in lung cancer. Repertoires were generated with immunoSEQ multiplex PCR, while TCRdb's copy carries only in-frame clones and drops some. The sample lists about 48,000 clones, 75% to 90% seen once, with about 3.3% in the top ten. This sample comprised peripheral blood, obtained from a patient treated with radiotherapy plus ipilimumab. Receptor source: a human donor with non-small cell lung cancer who had stable disease on radiotherapy plus ipilimumab.

This chain links TRBV19 with TRBJ2-7; 12 bases align to TRBD2. V shed 0 bases and J 3 bases; nucleotides not matched to a gene: 3. Germline V gene data show CDR1 as LNHDA and CDR2 as SQIVND (reference sequence). This CDR3 comprises 16 residues. The CDR3 sequence is CASSIDRTSGVYEQYF. The CDR3 region has the DNA TGTGCCAGTAGTATAGATCGGACTAGCGGGGTCTACGAGCAGTACTTC.

In this sample, this clone turned up a few times. The chain uses TRBV28 and TRBJ2-1; D is uncertain. The ends were cut back, 4 bases at V and 1 base at J, with 20 bases in the middle. The germline V gene encodes CDR1 MDHEN and CDR2 SYDVKM. CDR3 length: 18 amino acids. DNA for the CDR3: TGTGCCAGCAGTTCTTACAATTTTGGTTCATCTTCCTACAATGAGCAGTTCTTC. The encoded protein is CASSSYNFGSSSYNEQFF.